A single T cell receptor (beta chain) is shown here with its context. This sample is part of a study of CD8 T cells in Susac syndrome. Random hexamers were used to reverse transcribe an amount of about 0.45 to 1 ug RNA. TCRdb used MiXCR to reprocess the immunoSEQ multiplex PCR reads, holding one entry per CDR3 protein. The sample records tens of thousands of distinct CDR3 sequences, around 94% being singletons. Germline CDR1 reads MDHEN; CDR2 reads SYDVKM. V gave up 3 bases and J gave up 5 bases; unmatched junction bases: 4. The CDR3 covers 15 residues. The genes are TRBV28 and TRBJ2-7; 13 bases line up with TRBD2. Input material: CD4+ T cells from PBMCs. This TCR derives from a human donor with Susac syndrome. CDR3 sequence (DNA): TGTGCCAGCAGTTTGGCCGGGACTAGCGGGGACGAGCAGTACTTC. It is translated as CASSLAGTSGDEQYF.